Included here is one TCR beta chain sequence, with context. The antigen is unknown. This sample is drawn from a study of cytomegalovirus exposure and HLA in healthy donors. General observations from the study: Exclusion applied to some V segments, including TRBV6-2 and TRBV6-3, as they were indistinguishable. By a later analysis, the bulk of CMV-associated TCR beta chains appeared HLA-restricted. Rare sequences made up most TCRs, while some public TCRs were found in many donors. Immune exposure information available was restricted to CMV serostatus.

Primers included in the PCR were 60 Vbeta and 13 Jbeta primers. Profiling relied on immunoSEQ multiplex PCR, and the TCRdb table lists in-frame clones only, not all of them. The sample contains about 110,000 clones, about two thirds of which appear only once. Germline-derived CDR1 and CDR2 are MNHEY and SVGAGI. This CDR3 has 12 residues. V lost 8 bases and J lost 5, with 9 bases in between. This clonotype was sampled from a woman in her 70s in good health and CMV-seropositive. The sample consisted of PBMCs. The rearrangement joins TRBV6-5 to TRBJ1-4; D is unresolved. CDR3 bases: TGTGCCAGCGGGGAGACAAATGAAAAACTGTTTTTT. Encoded protein: CASGETNEKLFF.